What follows are 8 T cell receptor beta chains derived from one specimen sequenced in a study of early T cells in non-severe SARS-CoV-2 infection. Each CDR3 protein gets one entry after TCRdb re-called the 5' RACE reads with MiXCR. The sample yields 45,000 to 70,000 distinct CDR3 sequences, about 7.7% seen once. The sequences come from whole blood, collected at baseline. These receptor sequences come from an adult who was a healthcare worker with PCR-confirmed SARS-CoV-2 infection or an uninfected control (not recorded which).

This clonotype has at least ten counts. V and J are TRBV5-1 and TRBJ2-1; D is unclear. The V gene lost 3 bases and the J gene lost 3 bases, with 13 bases spanning the gap. The V gene's germline CDR1 is SGHRS and CDR2 YFSETQ. This CDR3 is 15 amino acids long. In DNA, the CDR3 is TGCGCCAGCAGCTCAGATAGCAGAAGCTACAATGAGCAGTTCTTC. Translating gives CASSSDSRSYNEQFF.

This clonotype occurred many times. The J gene is TRBJ1-6, the V gene TRBV6-5, with a tentative D call TRBD1 (5 bases). The CDR3 sequence is 14 residues long. Germline loops: CDR1 MNHEY, CDR2 SVGAGI. Trimming took 2 bases from V and 7 from J, leaving 9 bases between them. The CDR3 DNA sequence: TGTGCCAGCAGTTACCGGGGACCAAATTCACCCCTCCACTTT. Translated: CASSYRGPNSPLHF.

Many counts were recorded for this clonotype. This rearrangement joins TRBV6-6 to TRBJ1-6, with D possibly being TRBD1 (6 bases). Germline V gene data show CDR1 as MNHNY and CDR2 as SVGAGI (reference sequence). Trimming left V 2 bases short and J 5 bases short, with 10 bases between. The length of the CDR3 is 15 residues. The CDR3 DNA reads as TGTGCCAGCAGTTACGACGGGGGCAATAATTCACCCCTCCACTTT. Translating gives CASSYDGGNNSPLHF.

Ten or more counts support this clonotype. The J gene is TRBJ2-3, the V gene TRBV2; D gene ambiguous. Trimming pared 3 bases from V and 2 bases from J, leaving 15 bases between. Germline V gene sequence: CDR1 SNHLY, CDR2 FYNNEI. This CDR3 spans 16 amino acids. CDR3 residues: CASSDLKNKFTDTQYF. The CDR3 DNA reads TGTGCCAGCAGTGACTTAAAAAACAAATTCACAGATACGCAGTATTTT.

This clonotype was counted between two and nine times. The V call is TRBV27, the J call TRBJ2-3, with D unresolved. CDR3 length equals 14 residues. Trimming took 3 bases from V and 2 from J, leaving 9 bases between them. Germline V gene sequence: CDR1 MNHEY, CDR2 SMNVEV (reference sequence). This CDR3 is CASSFRTATDTQYF. For the CDR3, the DNA is TGTGCCAGCAGTTTCAGGACGGCCACAGATACGCAGTATTTT.

The V call is TRBV20-1, the J call TRBJ2-1, with 9 bases matching TRBD2. CDR1 and CDR2 from the germline V gene are DFQATT and SNEGSKA (reference sequence). The V segment lost 4 bases and the J segment 8 bases; nucleotides outside the gene matches: 24. The CDR3 totals 19 residues. CDR3 DNA: TGCAGTGCTATTCTTTCGTTGAAACTAGCGGGCGACCTGAGGGATGAGCAGTTCTTC. Translation gives CSAILSLKLAGDLRDEQFF.

This clonotype was seen repeatedly, ten times or more. The chain employs TRBV6-5 and TRBJ2-1, with a tentative D call TRBD2 (5 bases). Germline V gene sequence: CDR1 MNHEY, CDR2 SVGAGI. CDR3 length equals 15 residues. The germline V and J ends were trimmed by 0 bases and 2 bases, with 8 bases remaining between them. The CDR3 here is CASSYSWGAYNEQFF. The CDR3 DNA reads as TGTGCCAGCAGTTACTCCTGGGGAGCCTACAATGAGCAGTTCTTC.

This clonotype was seen at least ten times. The chain carries TRBV9 and TRBJ2-2, with D hard to call. Germline V CDR1 and CDR2: SGDLS, YYNGEE. Deletions cut 4 bases from V and 6 bases from J, with 10 bases between. The length of the CDR3 is 13 residues. CDR3: CASSRLDAGELFF. The CDR3 nucleotides read TGTGCCAGCAGCCGTTTAGACGCCGGGGAGCTGTTTTTT.